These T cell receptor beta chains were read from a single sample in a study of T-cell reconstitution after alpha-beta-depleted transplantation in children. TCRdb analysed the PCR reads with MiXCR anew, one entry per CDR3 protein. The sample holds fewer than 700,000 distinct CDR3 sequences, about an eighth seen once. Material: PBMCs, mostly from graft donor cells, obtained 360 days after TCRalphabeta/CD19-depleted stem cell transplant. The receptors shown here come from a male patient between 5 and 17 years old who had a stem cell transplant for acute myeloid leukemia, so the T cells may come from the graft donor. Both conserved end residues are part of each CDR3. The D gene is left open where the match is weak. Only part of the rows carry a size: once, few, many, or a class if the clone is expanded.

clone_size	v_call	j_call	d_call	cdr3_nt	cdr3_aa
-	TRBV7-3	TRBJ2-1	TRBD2	TGTGCCAGCAGCTCCGGACTAGCGGGAGGGAACAATGAGCAGTTCTTC	CASSSGLAGGNNEQFF
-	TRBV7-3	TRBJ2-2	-	TGTGCCAGCAGCTTATCGGACTCCGGGGAGCTGTTTTTT	CASSLSDSGELFF
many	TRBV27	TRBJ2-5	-	TGTGCCAGCAGTTTATTTAGCAGGCGAGAGACCCAGTACTTC	CASSLFSRRETQYF
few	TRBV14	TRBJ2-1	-	TGTGCCAGCAGCCATCGTATATACAATGAGCAGTTCTTC	CASSHRIYNEQFF
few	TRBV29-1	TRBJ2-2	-	TGCAGCGTTGAAAAGAGCCGGGGCGGGGAGCTGTTTTTT	CSVEKSRGGELFF
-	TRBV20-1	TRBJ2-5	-	TGCAGTGCTAGAGTGTCCACAGCACAAGAGTCCCAGTACTTC	CSARVSTAQESQYF
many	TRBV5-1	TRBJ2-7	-	TGCGCCAGCAGGAGGACATCCTACGAGCAGTACTTC	CASRRTSYEQYF
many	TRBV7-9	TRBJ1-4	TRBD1	TGTGCCAGCAGCTTGGGGGACAGTCTGAATGAAAAACTGTTTTTT	CASSLGDSLNEKLFF
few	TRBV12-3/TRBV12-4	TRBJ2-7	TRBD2	TGTGCCAGCACCTCGGGTAGCGGGAGGACCTCCTACGAGCAGTACTTC	CASTSGSGRTSYEQYF
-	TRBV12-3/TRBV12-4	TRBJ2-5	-	TGTGCCAGCAGTTTAGAGGCACCTGGGGTGGAGACCCAGTACTTC	CASSLEAPGVETQYF
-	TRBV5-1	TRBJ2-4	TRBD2	TGCGCCAGCAGCTGGGTCCCACTAGCGTCGGAAAACATTCAGTACTTC	CASSWVPLASENIQYF
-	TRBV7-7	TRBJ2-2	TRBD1	TGTGCTAGCAGCCACCCGGGACAGGGACCCGGGGAGCTGTTTTTT	CASSHPGQGPGELFF
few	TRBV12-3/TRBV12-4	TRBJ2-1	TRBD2	TGTGCCAGCAGTTCTCCCTGGACTAGCGGGAGGAATGAGCAGTTCTTC	CASSSPWTSGRNEQFF
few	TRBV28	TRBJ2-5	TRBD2	TGTGCCAGCAGTTTGGGAGCGGGAGTCCCGCGAGAGACCCAGTACTTC	CASSLGAGVPRETQYF
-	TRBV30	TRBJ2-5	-	TGTGCCTGGAGTGTAAAGAGGCCGTACCAAGAGACCCAGTACTTC	CAWSVKRPYQETQYF
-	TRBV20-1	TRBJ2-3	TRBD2	TGCAGTGTACCCCCTAGCGGGAGCACAGATACGCAGTATTTT	CSVPPSGSTDTQYF
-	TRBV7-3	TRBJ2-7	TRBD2	TGTGCCAGCAGCTTCGGGGGGTCCCCCTACGAGCAGTACTTC	CASSFGGSPYEQYF
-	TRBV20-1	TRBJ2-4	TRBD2	TGCTGCTTCGGGGGACTAGCGGACCTAATAGCCAAAAACATTCAGTACTTC	CCFGGLADLIAKNIQYF
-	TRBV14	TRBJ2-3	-	TGTGCCAGAACCTGCCCGGGCCGGGACAGGGGGACTAGCGGGTGCACAGATACGCAGTATTTT	CARTCPGRDRGTSGCTDTQYF
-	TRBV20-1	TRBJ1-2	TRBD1	TGCAGTGTCGCCGGGACAGGGTTCTATGGCTACACCTTC	CSVAGTGFYGYTF
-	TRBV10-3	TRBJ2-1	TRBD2	TGTGCCATCAGCCAAACGGACTGGCGGGAGAGTAGCAATGAGCAGTTCTTC	CAISQTDWRESSNEQFF
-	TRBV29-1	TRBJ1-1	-	TGCAGCCTTAGGGGCGGGGTGAACACTGAAGCTTTCTTT	CSLRGGVNTEAFF
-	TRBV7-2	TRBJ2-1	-	TGTGCCAGCAGCTTAGTCAAGCCCAAGGAGGAGCAGTTCTTC	CASSLVKPKEEQFF
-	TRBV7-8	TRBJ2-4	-	TGTGCCAGCAGCTCGAATCACCGCATTCAGTACTTC	CASSSNHRIQYF
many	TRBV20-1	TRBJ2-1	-	TGCAGTGCTAGAGAAGGTGTCAGGGACAATGAGCAGTTCTTC	CSAREGVRDNEQFF
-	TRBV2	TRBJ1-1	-	TGTGCCAGCAGTGATGAGGGCCAGGGGAACACTGAAGCTTTCTTT	CASSDEGQGNTEAFF
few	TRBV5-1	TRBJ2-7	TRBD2	TGCGCCAGCAGAAGGCGGGGGTATGAGTTCGACGAGCAGTACTTC	CASRRRGYEFDEQYF
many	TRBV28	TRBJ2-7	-	TGTGCCAGTAAACAGGGTCCCGCCTCCTACGAGCAGTACTTC	CASKQGPASYEQYF
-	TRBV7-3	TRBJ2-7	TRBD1	TGTGCCAGCAGCCCGGACAGGGGAGCTGGCTACGAGCAGTACTTC	CASSPDRGAGYEQYF
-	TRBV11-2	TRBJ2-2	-	TGTGCCTGCAGCTTAGAACTAAGCACCGGGGAGCTGTTTTTT	CACSLELSTGELFF
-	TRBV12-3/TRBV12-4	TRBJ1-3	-	TGTGCCAGCAGAGTAACGGGTATTGGTGACACCATATATTTT	CASRVTGIGDTIYF
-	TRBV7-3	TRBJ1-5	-	TGTGCCAGCAGCTTAGCAGGATATCAGCCCCAGCATTTT	CASSLAGYQPQHF
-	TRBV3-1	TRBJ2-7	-	TGTGCCAGCAGCCAAGATCCTAGCGACGAGCAGTACTTC	CASSQDPSDEQYF
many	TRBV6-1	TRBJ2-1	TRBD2	TGTGCCAGCAGTGAGTGGCAGGGAGGGAGAAATGAGCAGTTCTTC	CASSEWQGGRNEQFF
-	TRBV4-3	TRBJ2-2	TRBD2	TGCGCCAGCAGCCCCTTAATGGGACTAGCGGGAGTTCAGACCGGGGAGCTGTTTTTT	CASSPLMGLAGVQTGELFF
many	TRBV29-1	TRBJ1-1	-	TGCAGCGTTGTCTGGGGCAGACCGTCAGCTTTCTTT	CSVVWGRPSAFF
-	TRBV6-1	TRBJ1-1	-	TGTGCCAGCAGTGAGGGGGGGAGCACTGAAGCTTTCTTT	CASSEGGSTEAFF
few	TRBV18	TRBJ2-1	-	TGTGCCAGCTCACCACTAGGAGCGTTGAATGAGCAGTTCTTC	CASSPLGALNEQFF
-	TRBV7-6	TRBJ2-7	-	TGTGCCAGCAGCTTAAATGTCGGCGAGCAGTACTTC	CASSLNVGEQYF
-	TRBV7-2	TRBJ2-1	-	TGTGCCAGCAGCTACCCAGCGAGAGGAACCTACAATGAGCAGTTCTTC	CASSYPARGTYNEQFF
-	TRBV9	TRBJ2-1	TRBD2	TGTGCCAGCAGCGTAGGGCGGGAGGGCCGCAATGAGCAGTTCTTC	CASSVGREGRNEQFF
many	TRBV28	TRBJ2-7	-	TGTGCCAGCAGTCCAATTTTTGCTTACGAGCAGTACTTC	CASSPIFAYEQYF
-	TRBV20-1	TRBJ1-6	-	TGCAGTGCTAGAGAAGAGTTAAATTCACCCCTCCACTTT	CSAREELNSPLHF
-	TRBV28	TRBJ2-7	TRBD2	TGTGCCAGCAGTTCGGGCGGGAGGGTCTACGAGCAGTACTTC	CASSSGGRVYEQYF
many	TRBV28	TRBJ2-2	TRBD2	TGTGCCAGCAGTTTGCGACTAGCGGGAGACTGGAACACCGGGGAGCTGTTTTTT	CASSLRLAGDWNTGELFF